These T cell receptor beta chains were read from a single sample in a study of control samples from healthy donors and cancer patients. Profiled with immunoSEQ multiplex PCR; TCRdb holds only in-frame clones, not every one. The repertoire includes about 69,000 clones, 84% of them detected once, and about 3% sits in the top ten. The material sequenced was PBMCs. These receptor sequences come from a woman aged 45-60 years with lung cancer. Both conserved end residues are part of each CDR3. The D gene is left open where the match is weak. Clone size is stated in some rows and not others, as once, few, many or a class when expanded.

clone_size: few; j_call: TRBJ2-1; v_call: TRBV20-1; d_call: TRBD1; cdr3_aa: CSVPGGNEQFF; cdr3_nt: TGCAGTGTCCCAGGGGGCAATGAGCAGTTCTTC
clone_size: .; j_call: TRBJ2-4; v_call: TRBV4-1; d_call: .; cdr3_aa: CASSQVGGSKNIQYF; cdr3_nt: TGCGCCAGCAGCCAAGTTGGCGGTTCCAAAAACATTCAGTACTTC
clone_size: .; j_call: TRBJ2-7; v_call: TRBV6-5; d_call: .; cdr3_aa: CATRPDPSSYEQYF; cdr3_nt: TGTGCCACCAGGCCGGACCCTTCCTCCTACGAGCAGTACTTC
clone_size: few; j_call: TRBJ2-3; v_call: TRBV7-6; d_call: .; cdr3_aa: CASSLAVSGKYADTQYF; cdr3_nt: TGTGCCAGCAGCTTAGCGGTTTCAGGGAAGTACGCAGATACGCAGTATTTT
clone_size: .; j_call: TRBJ2-1; v_call: TRBV10-3; d_call: TRBD1; cdr3_aa: CAIGQGSYNEQFF; cdr3_nt: TGTGCCATCGGACAGGGGTCCTACAATGAGCAGTTCTTC
clone_size: .; j_call: TRBJ1-2; v_call: TRBV6-5; d_call: .; cdr3_aa: CASVGTPNYGYTF; cdr3_nt: TGTGCCAGCGTAGGGACGCCTAACTATGGCTACACCTTC
clone_size: few; j_call: TRBJ2-2; v_call: TRBV7-9; d_call: TRBD1; cdr3_aa: CASQAGTDYTGELFF; cdr3_nt: TGTGCCTCTCAAGCCGGGACAGATTACACCGGGGAGCTGTTTTTT
clone_size: .; j_call: TRBJ2-1; v_call: TRBV9; d_call: .; cdr3_aa: CASSQLSRSYNEQFF; cdr3_nt: TGTGCCAGCAGCCAACTATCCCGCTCCTACAATGAGCAGTTCTTC
clone_size: many; j_call: TRBJ2-2; v_call: TRBV7-9; d_call: TRBD1; cdr3_aa: CASSPSTGAYTGELFF; cdr3_nt: TGTGCCAGCAGCCCCTCTACAGGGGCTTACACCGGGGAGCTGTTTTTT
clone_size: .; j_call: TRBJ1-3; v_call: TRBV5-4; d_call: .; cdr3_aa: CASSHLEGNTIYF; cdr3_nt: TGTGCCAGCAGCCATTTAGAAGGAAACACCATATATTTT
clone_size: .; j_call: TRBJ1-2; v_call: TRBV6-6; d_call: TRBD1; cdr3_aa: CASSSTGVGSGYTF; cdr3_nt: TGTGCCAGCAGTTCGACAGGGGTTGGTAGTGGCTACACCTTC
clone_size: .; j_call: TRBJ1-1; v_call: TRBV6-5; d_call: .; cdr3_aa: CASSLIGATEAFF; cdr3_nt: TGTGCCAGCAGCCTCATCGGGGCCACTGAAGCTTTCTTT
clone_size: .; j_call: TRBJ1-5; v_call: TRBV5-1; d_call: .; cdr3_aa: CASSPEGPHQPQHF; cdr3_nt: TGCGCCAGCAGCCCGGAGGGACCGCATCAGCCCCAGCATTTT
clone_size: .; j_call: TRBJ2-3; v_call: TRBV30; d_call: .; cdr3_aa: CAWSDRPGDTQYF; cdr3_nt: TGTGCCTGGAGTGACAGGCCCGGTGATACGCAGTATTTT
clone_size: .; j_call: TRBJ1-2; v_call: TRBV7-9; d_call: TRBD1; cdr3_aa: CASSPGQGYGYTF; cdr3_nt: TGTGCCAGCAGCCCGGGACAGGGCTATGGCTACACCTTC
clone_size: medium-sized; j_call: TRBJ2-7; v_call: TRBV28; d_call: .; cdr3_aa: CASYGRRLSYEQYF; cdr3_nt: TGTGCCAGCTATGGCAGGCGGCTCTCCTACGAGCAGTACTTC
clone_size: once; j_call: TRBJ1-1; v_call: TRBV7-9; d_call: TRBD1; cdr3_aa: CASSFPTGVMDTEAFF; cdr3_nt: TGTGCCAGCAGTTTCCCGACAGGGGTTATGGACACTGAAGCTTTCTTT
clone_size: .; j_call: TRBJ1-2; v_call: TRBV6-5; d_call: .; cdr3_aa: CASSYSEGGGYTF; cdr3_nt: TGTGCCAGCAGTTACTCGGAGGGGGGCGGCTACACCTTC
clone_size: .; j_call: TRBJ1-1; v_call: TRBV12-5; d_call: .; cdr3_aa: CASGTQMNTEAFF; cdr3_nt: TGTGCTAGTGGTACCCAGATGAACACTGAAGCTTTCTTT
clone_size: once; j_call: TRBJ1-5; v_call: TRBV5-6; d_call: .; cdr3_aa: CASSLRSWAGNQPQHF; cdr3_nt: TGTGCCAGCAGCTTACGGTCATGGGCTGGCAATCAGCCCCAGCATTTT
clone_size: once; j_call: TRBJ1-6; v_call: TRBV6-1; d_call: .; cdr3_aa: CASSEYAGEFNSYNSPLHF; cdr3_nt: TGTGCCAGCAGTGAATACGCAGGGGAATTTAACTCCTATAATTCACCCCTCCACTTT
clone_size: .; j_call: TRBJ2-4; v_call: TRBV12-3/TRBV12-4; d_call: .; cdr3_aa: CASSLGDGNIQYF; cdr3_nt: TGTGCCAGCAGTTTGGGTGACGGAAACATTCAGTACTTC
clone_size: .; j_call: TRBJ2-7; v_call: TRBV7-9; d_call: .; cdr3_aa: CASRDSSYEQYF; cdr3_nt: TGTGCCAGCCGGGACTCTTCCTACGAGCAGTACTTC
clone_size: .; j_call: TRBJ1-2; v_call: TRBV7-9; d_call: .; cdr3_aa: CASSLVGTSSQRGGYTF; cdr3_nt: TGTGCCAGCAGCTTAGTGGGGACCAGCTCCCAGCGGGGTGGCTACACCTTC
clone_size: .; j_call: TRBJ2-2; v_call: TRBV28; d_call: .; cdr3_aa: CASSLLAASNTGELFF; cdr3_nt: TGTGCCAGCAGTTTACTCGCCGCGTCGAACACCGGGGAGCTGTTTTTT
clone_size: .; j_call: TRBJ1-4; v_call: TRBV19; d_call: .; cdr3_aa: CASSIVRTASNEKLFF; cdr3_nt: TGTGCCAGTAGTATAGTGAGGACTGCTTCGAATGAAAAACTGTTTTTT
clone_size: few; j_call: TRBJ1-4; v_call: TRBV7-6; d_call: .; cdr3_aa: CASSLAEGGKREKLFF; cdr3_nt: TGTGCCAGCAGCTTAGCGGAGGGCGGAAAACGAGAAAAACTGTTTTTT
clone_size: .; j_call: TRBJ1-1; v_call: TRBV19; d_call: .; cdr3_aa: CASRTGARTNTEAFF; cdr3_nt: TGTGCCTCGAGGACTGGGGCGCGAACGAACACTGAAGCTTTCTTT